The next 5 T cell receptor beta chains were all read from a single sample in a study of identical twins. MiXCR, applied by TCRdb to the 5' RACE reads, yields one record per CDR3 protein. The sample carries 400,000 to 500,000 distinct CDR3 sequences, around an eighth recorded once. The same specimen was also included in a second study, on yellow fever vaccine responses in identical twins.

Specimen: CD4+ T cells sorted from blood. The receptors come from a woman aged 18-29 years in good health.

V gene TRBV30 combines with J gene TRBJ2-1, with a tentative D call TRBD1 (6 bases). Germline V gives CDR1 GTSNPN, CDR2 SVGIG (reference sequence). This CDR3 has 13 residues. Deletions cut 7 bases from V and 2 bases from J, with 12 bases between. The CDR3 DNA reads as TGTGCCTCAAACAGGGAACCCTACAATGAGCAGTTCTTC. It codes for CASNREPYNEQFF.

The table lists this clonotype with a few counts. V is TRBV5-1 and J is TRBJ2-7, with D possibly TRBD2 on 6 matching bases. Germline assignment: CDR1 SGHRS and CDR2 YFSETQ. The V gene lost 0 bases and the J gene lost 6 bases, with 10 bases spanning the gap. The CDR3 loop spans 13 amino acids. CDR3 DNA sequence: TGCGCCAGCAGCTTGGCCGTCGGGGGCGAGCAGTACTTC. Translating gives CASSLAVGGEQYF.

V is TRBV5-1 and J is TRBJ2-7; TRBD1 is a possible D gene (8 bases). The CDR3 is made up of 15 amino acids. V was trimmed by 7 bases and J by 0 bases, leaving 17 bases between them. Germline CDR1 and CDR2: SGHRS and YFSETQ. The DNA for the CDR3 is TGCGCCAGCTTCCGGGGGGACAGGAGCTCCTACGAGCAGTACTTC. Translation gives CASFRGDRSSYEQYF. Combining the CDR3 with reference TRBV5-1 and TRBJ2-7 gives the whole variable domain KAGVTQTPRYLIKTRGQQVTLSCSPISGHRSVSWYQQTPGQGLQFLFEYFSETQRNKGNFPGRFSGRQFSNSRSEMNVSTLELGDSALYLCASFRGDRSSYEQYFGPGTRLTVT.

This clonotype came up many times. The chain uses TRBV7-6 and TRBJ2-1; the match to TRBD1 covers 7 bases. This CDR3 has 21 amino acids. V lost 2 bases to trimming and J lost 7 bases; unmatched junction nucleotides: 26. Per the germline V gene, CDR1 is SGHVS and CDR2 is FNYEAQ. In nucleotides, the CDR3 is TGTGCCAGCAGCTTAACAGGATGGGGACAGTGGGGGAAGTGGTTTATAAATGAGCAGTTCTTC. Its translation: CASSLTGWGQWGKWFINEQFF. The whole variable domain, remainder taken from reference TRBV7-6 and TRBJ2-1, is GAGVSQSPRYKVTKRGQDVALRCDPISGHVSLYWYRQALGQGPEFLTYFNYEAQQDKSGLPNDRFSAERPEGSISTLTIQRTEQRDSAMYRCASSLTGWGQWGKWFINEQFFGPGTRLTVL.

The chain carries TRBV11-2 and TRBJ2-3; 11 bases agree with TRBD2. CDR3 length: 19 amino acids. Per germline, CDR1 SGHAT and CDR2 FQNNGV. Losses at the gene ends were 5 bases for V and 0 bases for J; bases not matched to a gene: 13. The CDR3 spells CASSPLPGTSGTSTDTQYF. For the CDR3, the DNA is TGTGCCAGCAGCCCCCTCCCCGGGACTAGCGGAACGAGCACAGATACGCAGTATTTT.